A selection of T cell receptor beta chains follows, all from one sample in a study of blood T cell repertoires in COVID-19. The method was immunoSEQ multiplex PCR; TCRdb's version includes in-frame clones alone and lacks a portion of them. The sample has hundreds of thousands of clones, more than 85% seen once. The source material was PBMCs or T cells enriched from blood (not recorded which). The receptor set was obtained from a man aged 40-55 years who had recovered from COVID-19. CDR3s include the opening cysteine and the closing phenylalanine or tryptophan. The D gene is left open where the match is weak. Expanded clones are given a class, and other clones once, few, many or no size at all.

>TRBD1|.|TRBV6-1|TRBJ1-2|14
CASSDRDRYYGYTF
TGTGCCAGCAGTGACCGGGACAGGTACTATGGCTACACCTTC
>.|.|TRBV20-1|TRBJ1-2|16
CSASFRSWEGIYGYTF
TGCAGTGCTAGTTTTAGGTCCTGGGAGGGAATCTATGGCTACACCTTC
>TRBD1|.|TRBV5-1|TRBJ1-1|18
CASSLAAGQGAMNTEAFF
TGCGCCAGCAGCTTGGCTGCAGGACAGGGGGCTATGAACACTGAAGCTTTCTTT
>TRBD1|.|TRBV27|TRBJ2-3|14
CASSSTSGGDTQYF
TGTGCCAGCAGTTCGACCTCAGGGGGAGATACGCAGTATTTT
>.|once|TRBV4-1|TRBJ2-2|18
CASSHRDRRVTNTGELFF
TGCGCCAGCAGCCACCGTGACAGGAGAGTTACGAACACCGGGGAGCTGTTTTTT
>TRBD2|.|TRBV7-3|TRBJ2-7|14
CASSSVAGLSEQYF
TGTGCCAGCAGCTCCGTAGCGGGGTTATCGGAGCAGTACTTC
>.|.|TRBV7-3|TRBJ2-3|13
CASSTDSQDTQYF
TGTGCCAGCAGCACCGACAGCCAAGATACGCAGTATTTT
>.|.|TRBV4-3|TRBJ2-2|13
CASSQIDTGELFF
TGCGCCAGCAGCCAAATAGACACCGGGGAGCTGTTTTTT
>TRBD1|.|TRBV5-1|TRBJ1-2|15
CASGQGESANYGYTF
TGCGCCAGCGGTCAGGGGGAGTCTGCTAACTATGGCTACACCTTC
>TRBD1|.|TRBV5-6|TRBJ1-6|16
CASSLWGQLYNSPLHF
TGTGCCAGCAGCTTATGGGGACAGCTCTATAATTCACCCCTCCACTTT
>TRBD1|.|TRBV5-1|TRBJ1-3|15
CASRLTGDSGNTIYF
TGCGCCAGCAGGTTGACAGGGGACTCTGGAAACACCATATATTTT
>TRBD1|.|TRBV14|TRBJ2-7|14
CASSSGTGGYEQYF
TGTGCCAGCAGCTCCGGGACAGGGGGTTACGAGCAGTACTTC
>TRBD2|few|TRBV5-1|TRBJ2-3|14
CASRETSATDTQYF
TGCGCCAGCAGGGAGACTAGCGCCACAGATACGCAGTATTTT
>TRBD1|.|TRBV7-9|TRBJ1-4|14
CASSFQTGREKLFF
TGTGCCAGCAGCTTCCAGACAGGGCGGGAAAAACTGTTTTTT
>.|.|TRBV4-1|TRBJ1-3|17
CASSQGWGRDSGNTIYF
TGCGCCAGCAGCCAAGGATGGGGCCGCGACTCTGGAAACACCATATATTTT
>.|once|TRBV12-3/TRBV12-4|TRBJ2-5|13
CASTPTGQETQYF
TGTGCCAGCACCCCGACAGGCCAAGAGACCCAGTACTTC
>TRBD2|.|TRBV5-1|TRBJ2-7|16
CASSYLPGLGEYEQYF
TGCGCCAGCAGCTACCTTCCGGGACTAGGCGAGTACGAGCAGTACTTC
>.|once|TRBV6-1|TRBJ1-3|16
CASSGGQNPWGNTIYF
TGTGCCAGCAGTGGGGGACAAAACCCTTGGGGAAACACCATATATTTT
>TRBD1|.|TRBV7-3|TRBJ2-1|15
CASSQTGGARNEQFF
TGTGCCAGCAGCCAGACAGGGGGCGCACGTAATGAGCAGTTCTTC
>TRBD1|.|TRBV15|TRBJ1-2|15
CATSRERQGGRGYTF
TGTGCCACCAGCAGAGAGCGACAGGGGGGTAGAGGCTACACCTTC
>TRBD2|.|TRBV14|TRBJ2-4|18
CASSSGLAGVLAKNIQYF
TGTGCCAGCAGCTCAGGACTAGCGGGTGTGCTAGCCAAAAACATTCAGTACTTC
>TRBD2|.|TRBV4-2|TRBJ2-2|17
CASSQDPLAENTGELFF
TGTGCCAGCAGCCAAGATCCACTAGCGGAGAACACCGGGGAGCTGTTTTTT
>.|once|TRBV4-1|TRBJ1-3|18
CASSQARLGTGSGNTIYF
TGCGCCAGCAGCCAAGCCCGCCTAGGTACAGGTTCTGGAAACACCATATATTTT
>.|.|TRBV5-6|TRBJ1-2|16
CASRKRGTVTIYGYTF
TGTGCCAGCAGAAAAAGAGGGACTGTCACTATCTATGGCTACACCTTC
>.|.|TRBV27|TRBJ1-1|13
CASSFVATREAFF
TGTGCCAGCAGTTTTGTGGCAACACGTGAAGCTTTCTTT
>.|.|TRBV12-3/TRBV12-4|TRBJ1-2|13
CASTISGIYGYTF
TGTGCCAGCACCATCTCCGGGATCTATGGCTACACCTTC
>.|.|TRBV11-2|TRBJ1-2|14
CASSPPRGNYGYTF
TGTGCCAGCAGCCCCCCCAGGGGAAATTATGGCTACACCTTC
>TRBD1|.|TRBV28|TRBJ2-7|15
CASRIGGTGIDEQYF
TGTGCCAGCAGGATTGGCGGGACAGGGATCGACGAGCAGTACTTC
>TRBD1|.|TRBV18|TRBJ2-7|16
CASSPNLGQGRYEQYF
TGTGCCAGCTCCCCTAATCTGGGACAGGGGAGGTACGAGCAGTACTTC